What follows are 29 T cell receptor beta chains derived from one specimen sequenced in a study of blood T cell repertoires in COVID-19. Profiled with immunoSEQ multiplex PCR; TCRdb holds only in-frame clones, not every one. The table includes 55,000 to 80,000 clones, around 90% detected once. Sequenced: peripheral blood. The receptors derive from a human donor in a cohort sampled during active COVID-19.

The rearrangement joins TRBV13 to TRBJ1-1, with a weak D call TRBD1 (6 bases). Between the trimmed V and J ends, which lost 5 bases and 0 bases, there was a span of 25 bases. Germline loops: CDR1 PRHDT, CDR2 FYEKMQ (reference sequence). The CDR3 runs 19 residues. The CDR3 reads CASSAPPFEWGHLNTEAFF. The CDR3, as DNA: TGTGCCAGCAGCGCCCCTCCCTTTGAGTGGGGGCACCTGAACACTGAAGCTTTCTTT.

The rearrangement uses TRBV6-5 and TRBJ2-3; TRBD2 matches at 9 bases. This CDR3 has 15 residues. The V segment lost 8 bases and the J segment 4 bases; nucleotides outside the gene matches: 10. Germline assignment: CDR1 MNHEY and CDR2 SVGAGI. The CDR3 DNA follows: TGTGCCAGCCTTAGCGGGAGTGGGGACGCAGATACGCAGTATTTT. Translation gives CASLSGSGDADTQYF.

This chain joins TRBV20-1 and TRBJ1-4; a weak D match, TRBD1 (6 bases). The CDR3 sequence is 13 residues long. Germline CDR1 is DFQATT and CDR2 is SNEGSKA (reference sequence). V was trimmed by 3 bases and J by 10 bases, leaving 15 bases between them. The CDR3 DNA reads as TGCAGTGCTAGTGGGGGGGGCCTCGGAAAACTGTTTTTT. Its protein is CSASGGGLGKLFF.

The chain recombines TRBV18 with TRBJ2-5, with a weak D call TRBD1 (5 bases). Germline V CDR1 and CDR2: KGHSH, LQKENI. Trimming took 3 bases from V and 2 from J, leaving 7 bases between them. This CDR3 contains 13 residues. The CDR3 DNA reads as TGTGCCAGCTCACCGACAGCGCAAGAGACCCAGTACTTC. This codes for CASSPTAQETQYF.

The V and J genes are TRBV4-1 and TRBJ2-1; 9 bases fit TRBD1. J was trimmed by 5 bases and V by 4 bases; bases with no gene match: 12. This CDR3 contains 17 residues. Looked up from germline, CDR1 is MGHRA and CDR2 is YSYEKL. CDR3 nucleotides: TGCGCCAGCAGCCGACCACCCGGGACAGGGAGGGACAATGAGCAGTTCTTC. Encoded protein: CASSRPPGTGRDNEQFF.

The CDR3 nucleotides read TGCGCCAGCAGCACCCGGACTAGCGGGGGGGGATACAATGAGCAGTTCTTC. Translation gives CASSTRTSGGGYNEQFF. The chain combines TRBV5-1 with TRBJ2-1; TRBD2 matches 15 bases. Germline-derived CDR1 and CDR2 are SGHRS and YFSETQ. CDR3 length: 17 amino acids. V lost 4 bases and J lost 4; bases outside the gene matches: 6.

The V and J genes are TRBV9 and TRBJ2-3; D gene ambiguous. Germline assignment: CDR1 SGDLS and CDR2 YYNGEE. This CDR3 comprises 11 residues. V lost 4 bases to trimming and J lost 6 bases, with 6 bases between them. DNA for the CDR3: TGTGCCAGCAGCTCCGGGGATACGCAGTATTTT. It encodes CASSSGDTQYF.

CDR3 amino acids: CASGLVTLAGQETQYF. In nucleotides, the CDR3 is TGTGCTAGTGGTTTGGTAACACTAGCGGGGCAAGAGACCCAGTACTTC. This sequence joins TRBV12-5 and TRBJ2-5; 10 bases align to TRBD2. V trimming: 0 bases; J trimming: 2 bases; junction bases outside the gene matches: 3. There are 16 residues in the CDR3. From germline, CDR1 is LGHNT and CDR2 FRNRAP.

This clone was seen a few times. The chain combines TRBV2 with TRBJ2-7; 10 bases fit TRBD2. CDR1 SNHLY and CDR2 FYNNEI come from the germline V gene. The CDR3 covers 17 residues. V lost 4 bases, J lost 4 bases, and 13 bases stayed unmatched. The CDR3 loop reads CASSVRPRGLAAYEQYF. In nucleotides, the CDR3 is TGTGCCAGCAGTGTTCGGCCCCGAGGACTAGCGGCTTACGAGCAGTACTTC.

Written as DNA, the CDR3 is TGTGCCAGCAGCTTAGGGTTCCGCGGGGGACTAATTGAAGCTTTCTTT. Residues: CASSLGFRGGLIEAFF. J is TRBJ1-1 and V is TRBV7-2; D might be TRBD1 (5 bases). Germline loops: CDR1 SGHTA, CDR2 FQGNSA. Between the trimmed V and J ends, which lost 1 base and 7 bases, there was a span of 19 bases. CDR3 size: 16 residues.

The V gene is TRBV4-1, the J gene TRBJ1-2, with a tentative D call TRBD1 (6 bases). V dropped 5 bases and J dropped 4 bases, with 11 bases sitting between them. In germline, CDR1 is MGHRA, CDR2 YSYEKL. The CDR3 is made up of 13 amino acids. CDR3 in amino acids: CASSLSTGYGYTF. DNA of the CDR3: TGCGCCAGCAGCTTGTCGACAGGCTATGGCTACACCTTC.

CDR3 region: CASRMYQGLYGYTF. The CDR3 DNA reads TGTGCCAGCAGAATGTATCAGGGGCTTTATGGCTACACCTTC. The genes are TRBV5-4 and TRBJ1-2; a possible D gene is TRBD1 (6 bases). Germline V gene lookup returns CDR1 SGHNT and CDR2 YYREEE (reference sequence). Trimming removed 5 bases from V and 5 bases from J, with 16 bases in between. This CDR3 is built from 14 residues.

This sequence joins TRBV10-3 and TRBJ2-5; 13 nucleotides agree with TRBD2. The CDR3 length is 16 residues. V lost 5 bases and J lost 1; bases outside the gene matches: 4. Germline loops: CDR1 ENHRY, CDR2 SYGVKD. CDR3 protein: CAISPGLAGIQETQYF. DNA of the CDR3: TGTGCCATCAGTCCGGGACTAGCGGGGATCCAAGAGACCCAGTACTTC.

The V and J genes are TRBV6-2 or TRBV6-3 and TRBJ2-7; D might be TRBD1 (5 bases). CDR1 is MNHEY and CDR2 is SVGEGT in the germline V gene. There are 15 residues in the CDR3. V was cut by 4 bases and J by 4 bases, with 17 bases left in between. Here the CDR3 reads CASSSPQKGVYEQYF. The CDR3 nucleotides are TGTGCCAGCAGTTCCCCGCAAAAAGGGGTTTACGAGCAGTACTTC.

The chain recombines TRBV27 with TRBJ2-2; TRBD2 is a possible D gene (5 bases). This CDR3 spans 14 amino acids. Per the germline V gene, CDR1 is MNHEY and CDR2 is SMNVEV (reference sequence). V was clipped by 5 bases and J by 2 bases, with 9 bases between them. The CDR3 coding sequence is TGTGCCAGCAGTCGGACTGTAAACACCGGGGAGCTGTTTTTT. It is translated as CASSRTVNTGELFF.

Here the CDR3 DNA reads TGCGCCAGCAGCCCCCCCCGGACAGGGGAGGGGAACACTGAAGCTTTCTTT. This translates into CASSPPRTGEGNTEAFF. The V and J genes are TRBV5-1 and TRBJ1-1, with 9 bases that match TRBD1. CDR1 and CDR2 (germline): SGHRS, YFSETQ. V lost 4 bases and J lost 1; bases outside the gene matches: 11. This CDR3 has 17 residues.

The genes are TRBV28 and TRBJ2-7; 8 bases match TRBD1. There are 13 residues in the CDR3. With 7 bases clipped from V and 3 bases from J, the junction kept 5 bases outside the gene matches. Germline lookup yields CDR1 MDHEN and CDR2 SYDVKM. CDR3 amino acids: CASTRTGYYEQYF. Written as DNA, the CDR3 is TGTGCCAGCACCCGGACAGGGTACTACGAGCAGTACTTC.

The rearrangement joins TRBV2 to TRBJ2-1; a weak D match, TRBD2 (5 bases). From germline, CDR1 is SNHLY and CDR2 FYNNEI. With 2 bases removed from V and 7 bases from J, the gap between germline ends came to 15 bases. CDR3 length: 15 amino acids. The CDR3 sequence is CASSELASPLNEQFF. The CDR3 DNA sequence: TGTGCCAGCAGTGAATTAGCTAGCCCGTTGAATGAGCAGTTCTTC.

The CDR3 sequence is CASSQHRGRITEAFF. CDR3 nucleotide sequence: TGTGCCAGCAGCCAACACAGGGGAAGAATCACTGAAGCTTTCTTT. The chain carries TRBV3-1 (or the pseudogene TRBV3-2) and TRBJ1-1; TRBD1 agrees at 7 bases. Trimming took 2 bases from V and 4 from J; bases not matched to a gene: 7. The germline gives CDR1 LGHDT, CDR2 YNNKEL (reference sequence). The CDR3 contains 15 residues.

The CDR3 nucleotides are TGTGCCAGTAACCCAGGGGAGGGAAGGGGCACTGAAGCTTTCTTT. It codes for CASNPGEGRGTEAFF. The rearrangement joins TRBV19 to TRBJ1-1; D perhaps matches TRBD1 (6 bases). Trimming removed 7 bases at V and 4 bases at J, with 19 bases between. This CDR3 spans 15 amino acids. Germline lookup yields CDR1 LNHDA and CDR2 SQIVND (reference sequence).

Note on this clone: Other DNA sequences of this sample code for an identical CDR3. V is TRBV4-2 and J is TRBJ2-2; 9 bases map to TRBD2. The trim removed 0 bases at V and 7 bases at J, leaving 15 bases unmatched. CDR1 and CDR2 from the germline V gene are LGHNA and YNFKEQ. The CDR3 contains 19 residues. DNA for the CDR3: TGTGCCAGCAGCCAAGAACTACTCGCGGGGGGGCCTATGAGCGGGGAGCTGTTTTTT. It specifies CASSQELLAGGPMSGELFF.

The chain has TRBV15 and TRBJ1-3; 7 positions match TRBD1. J was trimmed by 8 bases and V by 1 base; bases with no gene match: 5. CDR1 LNHNV and CDR2 YYDKDF come from the germline V gene (reference sequence). There are 14 residues in the CDR3. In DNA form, the CDR3 reads TGTGCCACCAGCAGAGCGTCACAGGGGCACACCATATATTTT. Translated, it gives CATSRASQGHTIYF.

DNA of the CDR3: TGTGCCAGCAGGACACAGGGGTTTACCGGGGAGCTGTTTTTT. Translation gives CASRTQGFTGELFF. The chain has TRBV7-3 and TRBJ2-2; 7 bases align to TRBD1. V lost 6 bases to trimming and J lost 5 bases; unmatched junction nucleotides: 6. Germline CDR1 reads SGHTA; CDR2 reads FQGTGA. The CDR3 extends over 14 amino acids. Together with reference TRBV7-3 and TRBJ2-2, the CDR3 gives the full variable domain: GAGVSQTPSNKVTEKGKYVELRCDPISGHTALYWYRQSLGQGPEFLIYFQGTGAADDSGLPNDRFFAVRPEGSVSTLKIQRTERGDSAVYLCASRTQGFTGELFFGEGSRLTVL.

V gene TRBV7-2 combines with J gene TRBJ2-3; 16 nucleotides match TRBD2. Germline CDR1 is SGHTA and CDR2 is FQGNSA. V gave up 8 bases and J gave up 7 bases; unmatched junction bases: 9. The CDR3 covers 16 residues. This CDR3 is CASSPGLAGGENTQYF. CDR3 DNA: TGTGCCAGCTCACCGGGACTAGCGGGAGGGGAGAATACGCAGTATTTT.

The V gene is TRBV6-6, the J gene TRBJ1-5, with unresolved D. CDR1 is MNHNY and CDR2 is SVGAGI in the germline V gene (reference sequence). V lost 5 bases and J lost 0, with 17 bases in between. This CDR3 has 17 amino acids. The CDR3: CASSPSPGYNSNQPQHF. In DNA form, the CDR3 reads TGTGCCAGCAGTCCATCACCGGGGTATAATAGCAATCAGCCCCAGCATTTT.

This chain uses TRBV3-1 (or the pseudogene TRBV3-2) with TRBJ2-7; a possible D gene is TRBD2 (6 bases). CDR3 size: 15 residues. The germline V and J ends were trimmed by 2 bases and 2 bases, with 13 bases remaining between them. Per germline, CDR1 LGHDT and CDR2 YNNKEL (reference sequence). The CDR3 loop is CASSQPTSKPYEQYF. CDR3 nucleotide sequence: TGTGCCAGCAGCCAACCGACTAGTAAGCCCTACGAGCAGTACTTC.

As to this clone: A junction end diverges from the germline sequence, so it may reflect a read error. The chain recombines TRBV6-1 with TRBJ2-7; the match to TRBD2 covers 8 bases. The germline gives CDR1 MNHNS, CDR2 SASEGT. The CDR3 runs 13 residues. The CDR3 protein is CASSKAGVSEQYF. Written as DNA, the CDR3 is TGTGCCAGCAGTAAAGCGGGAGTTAGCGAGCAGTACTTC.

This chain connects TRBV6-5 to TRBJ1-2, with D unresolved. Trimming took 6 bases from V and 2 from J, leaving 10 bases between them. This CDR3 region has 13 residues. The germline gives CDR1 MNHEY, CDR2 SVGAGI. The CDR3 DNA reads as TGTGCCAGCAGCCCAACAACCAACTATGGCTACACCTTC. It encodes CASSPTTNYGYTF.

The chain links TRBV27 to TRBJ2-7, with D hard to call. V was cut by 2 bases and J by 12 bases, with 17 bases left in between. Germline lookup yields CDR1 MNHEY and CDR2 SMNVEV (reference sequence). This CDR3 spans 13 amino acids. The CDR3 DNA is TGTGCCAGCAGTTTAATTTTCCCCCCACAGTGGTACTTC. Translation gives CASSLIFPPQWYF.